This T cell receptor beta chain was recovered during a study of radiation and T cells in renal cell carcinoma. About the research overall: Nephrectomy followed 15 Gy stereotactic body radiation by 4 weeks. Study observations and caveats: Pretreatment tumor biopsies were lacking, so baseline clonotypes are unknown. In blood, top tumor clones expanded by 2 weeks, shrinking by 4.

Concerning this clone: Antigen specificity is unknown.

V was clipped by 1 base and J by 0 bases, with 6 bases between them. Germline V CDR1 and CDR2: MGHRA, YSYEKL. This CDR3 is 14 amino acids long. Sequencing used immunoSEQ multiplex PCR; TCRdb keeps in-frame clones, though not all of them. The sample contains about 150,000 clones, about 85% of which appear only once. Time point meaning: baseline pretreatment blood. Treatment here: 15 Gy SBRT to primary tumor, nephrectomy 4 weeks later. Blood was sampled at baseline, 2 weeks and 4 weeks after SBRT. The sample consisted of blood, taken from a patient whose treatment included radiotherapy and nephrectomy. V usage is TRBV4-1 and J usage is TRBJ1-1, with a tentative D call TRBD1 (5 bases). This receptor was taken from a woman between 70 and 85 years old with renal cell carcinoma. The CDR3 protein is CASSQGTMNTEAFF. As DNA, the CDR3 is TGCGCCAGCAGCCAAGGGACAATGAACACTGAAGCTTTCTTT.